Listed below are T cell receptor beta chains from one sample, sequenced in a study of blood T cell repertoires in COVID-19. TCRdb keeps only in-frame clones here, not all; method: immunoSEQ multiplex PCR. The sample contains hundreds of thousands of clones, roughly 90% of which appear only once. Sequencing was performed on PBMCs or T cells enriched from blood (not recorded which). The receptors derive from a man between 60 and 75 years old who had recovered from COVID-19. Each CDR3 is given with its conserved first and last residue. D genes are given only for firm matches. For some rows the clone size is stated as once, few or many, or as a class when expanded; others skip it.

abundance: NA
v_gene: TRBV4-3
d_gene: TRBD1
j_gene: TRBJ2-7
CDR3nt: TGCGCCAGCAGCCAGGGGGACAGGGGCTACGAGCAGTACTTC
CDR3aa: CASSQGDRGYEQYF

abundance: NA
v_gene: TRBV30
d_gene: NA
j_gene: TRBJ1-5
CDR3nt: TGTGCCTGGAGTGGCAGGGGCGCTCAGCCCCAGCATTTT
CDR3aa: CAWSGRGAQPQHF

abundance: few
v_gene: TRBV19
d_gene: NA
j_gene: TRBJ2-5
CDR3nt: TGTGCCAGTAGTAAGGGGCAAGAGACCCAGTACTTC
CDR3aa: CASSKGQETQYF

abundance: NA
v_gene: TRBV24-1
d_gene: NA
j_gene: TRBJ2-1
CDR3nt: TGTGCCACCAGTGGGGTCCGAAGGGGCAATGAGCAGTTCTTC
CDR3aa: CATSGVRRGNEQFF

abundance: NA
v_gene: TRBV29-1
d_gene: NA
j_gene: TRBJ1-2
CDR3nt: TGCAGCGCCCGGCGGTCCATCAATGGGGCCTATGGCTACACCTTC
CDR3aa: CSARRSINGAYGYTF

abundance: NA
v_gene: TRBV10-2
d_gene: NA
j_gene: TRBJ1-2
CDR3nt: TGCGCCAGCAGTGAGTCGGGGCTGCGGTGGTATGGCTACACCTTC
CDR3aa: CASSESGLRWYGYTF

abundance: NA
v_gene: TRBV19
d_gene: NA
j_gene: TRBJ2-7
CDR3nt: TGTGCCAGTAGTATTCTGCTAGGGGTGGCCTACGAGCAGTACTTC
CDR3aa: CASSILLGVAYEQYF

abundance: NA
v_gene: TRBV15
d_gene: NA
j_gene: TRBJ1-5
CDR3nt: TGTGCCACCAGCAAGCGGGTGGCGGTAAATCAGCCCCAGCATTTT
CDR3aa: CATSKRVAVNQPQHF

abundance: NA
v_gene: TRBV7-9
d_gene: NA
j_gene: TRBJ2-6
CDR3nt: TGTGCCAGCAGCAGGGTCCTAACCTCTGGGGCCAACGTCCTGACTTTC
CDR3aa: CASSRVLTSGANVLTF

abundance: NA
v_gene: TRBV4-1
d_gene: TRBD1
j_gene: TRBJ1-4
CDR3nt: TGCGCCAGCAGCCCCCGGGGACAGGGGGTTGAAAAACTGTTTTTT
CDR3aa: CASSPRGQGVEKLFF

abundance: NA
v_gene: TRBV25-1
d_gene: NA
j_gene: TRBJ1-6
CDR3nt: TGTGCCAGCAGTGAAATCGGGGGTAATTCACCCCTCCACTTT
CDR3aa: CASSEIGGNSPLHF

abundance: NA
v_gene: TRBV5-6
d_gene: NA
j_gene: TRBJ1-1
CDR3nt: TGTGCCAGCCGACACCAGGGAAACACTGAAGCTTTCTTT
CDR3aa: CASRHQGNTEAFF

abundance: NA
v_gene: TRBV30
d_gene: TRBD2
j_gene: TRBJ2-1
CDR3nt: TGTGCCTGGAGCTCCGGGACTAGAGGGTATAGGCAGTTCTTC
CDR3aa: CAWSSGTRGYRQFF

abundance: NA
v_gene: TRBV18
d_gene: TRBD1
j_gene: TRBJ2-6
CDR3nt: TGTGCCAGCTCTTGGGGACAGGGGGCCGTCAACGTCCTGACTTTC
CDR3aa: CASSWGQGAVNVLTF

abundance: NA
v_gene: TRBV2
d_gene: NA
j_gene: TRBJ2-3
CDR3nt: TGTGCCAGCAGTGATGCGGAAGATACGCAGTATTTT
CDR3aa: CASSDAEDTQYF

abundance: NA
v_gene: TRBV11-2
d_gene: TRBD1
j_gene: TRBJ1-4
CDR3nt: TGTGCCAGCAGTTCATCCGGGACAGGGGTTTTAACTAATGAAAAACTGTTTTTT
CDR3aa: CASSSSGTGVLTNEKLFF

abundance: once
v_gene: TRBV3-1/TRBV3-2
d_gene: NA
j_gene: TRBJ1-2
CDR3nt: TGTGCCAGCAGCCATGATACGGCAGGGTCCTATGGCTACACCTTC
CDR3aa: CASSHDTAGSYGYTF

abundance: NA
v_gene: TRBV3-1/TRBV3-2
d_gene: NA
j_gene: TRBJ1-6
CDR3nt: TGTGCCAGCAGCCAATACGACATACGAAATTCACCCCTCCACTTT
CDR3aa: CASSQYDIRNSPLHF

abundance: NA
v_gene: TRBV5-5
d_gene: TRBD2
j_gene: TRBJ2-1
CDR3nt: TGTGCCAGCTTACGACTAGCGGGGGATGAGCAGTTCTTC
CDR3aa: CASLRLAGDEQFF

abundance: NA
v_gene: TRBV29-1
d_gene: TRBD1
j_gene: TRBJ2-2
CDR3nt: TGCAGCGCACAGGGGGATCGCACCGGGGAGCTGTTTTTT
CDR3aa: CSAQGDRTGELFF

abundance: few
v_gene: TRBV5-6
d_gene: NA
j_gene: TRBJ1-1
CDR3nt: TGTGCCAGCAGCCAAGAGGTCAGGGCTCCGGTGAACACTGAAGCTTTCTTT
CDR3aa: CASSQEVRAPVNTEAFF

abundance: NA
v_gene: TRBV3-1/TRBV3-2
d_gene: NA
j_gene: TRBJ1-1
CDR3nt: TGTGCCAGCAGCCCTTTGGGGGGGGAAGCTTTCTTT
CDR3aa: CASSPLGGEAFF

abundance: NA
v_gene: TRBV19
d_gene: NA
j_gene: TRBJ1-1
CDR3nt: TGTGCCAGTAAACGGGTCGACGGCACTGAAGCTTTCTTT
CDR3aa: CASKRVDGTEAFF

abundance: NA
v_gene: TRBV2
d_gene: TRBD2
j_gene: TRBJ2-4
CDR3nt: TGTGCCAGCAGTACGACGGGGGGGTACGAAAACATTCAGTACTTC
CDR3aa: CASSTTGGYENIQYF

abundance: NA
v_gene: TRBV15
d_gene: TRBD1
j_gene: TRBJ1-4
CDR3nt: TGTGCCACCAGCAGAAACAGGGGTACTAATGAAAAACTGTTTTTT
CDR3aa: CATSRNRGTNEKLFF

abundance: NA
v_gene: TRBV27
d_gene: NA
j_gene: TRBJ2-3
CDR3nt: TGTGCCAGCAGTTCTTACCCAGGTACGACAGATACGCAGTATTTT
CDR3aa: CASSSYPGTTDTQYF

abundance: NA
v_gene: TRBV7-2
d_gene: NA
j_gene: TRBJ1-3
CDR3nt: TGTGCCAGCAGCCAACTAAGTCCCGGCTCTGGAAACACCATATATTTT
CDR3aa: CASSQLSPGSGNTIYF

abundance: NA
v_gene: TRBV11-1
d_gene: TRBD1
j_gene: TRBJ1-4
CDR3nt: TGTGCCAGCAGCTCCCTGACAGGGAACTCTGAAAAACTGTTTTTT
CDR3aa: CASSSLTGNSEKLFF

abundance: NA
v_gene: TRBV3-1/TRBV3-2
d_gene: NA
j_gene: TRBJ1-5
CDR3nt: TGTGCCAGCAGCCAAGGGGAGGGCTACAGCAATCAGCCCCAGCATTTT
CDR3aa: CASSQGEGYSNQPQHF

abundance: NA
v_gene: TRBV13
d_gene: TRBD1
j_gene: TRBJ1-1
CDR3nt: TGTGCCAGCAGCCCAGGACAGGGGAGACGGAACACTGAAGCTTTCTTT
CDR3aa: CASSPGQGRRNTEAFF

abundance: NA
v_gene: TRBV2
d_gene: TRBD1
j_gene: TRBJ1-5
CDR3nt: TGTGCCAGCAGTGAGTCGACAGGGGGCCATCAGCCCCAGCATTTT
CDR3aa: CASSESTGGHQPQHF

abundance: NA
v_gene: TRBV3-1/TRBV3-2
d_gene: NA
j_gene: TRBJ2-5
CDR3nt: TGTGCCAGCAGCCAAGATTGGGCTACACAAGAGACCCAGTACTTC
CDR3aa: CASSQDWATQETQYF

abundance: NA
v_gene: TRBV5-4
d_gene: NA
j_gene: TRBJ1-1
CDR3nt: TGTGCCAGCAGCTTGTCTGGACGGCGGGTTAACACTGAAGCTTTCTTT
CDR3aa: CASSLSGRRVNTEAFF

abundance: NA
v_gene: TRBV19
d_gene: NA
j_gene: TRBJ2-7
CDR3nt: TGTGCCAGTAGTTTTGGGGCAGGGGAGTACGAGCAGTACTTC
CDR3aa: CASSFGAGEYEQYF

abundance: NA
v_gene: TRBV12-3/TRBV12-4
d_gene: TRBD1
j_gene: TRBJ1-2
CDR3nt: TGTGCCAGCAGTGGGACAGGGAACTATGGCTACACCTTC
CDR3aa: CASSGTGNYGYTF

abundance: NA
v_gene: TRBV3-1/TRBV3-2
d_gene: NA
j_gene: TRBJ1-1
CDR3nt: TGTGCCAGCAGCCAAGTGAGCTCGGGAACTGAAGCTTTCTTT
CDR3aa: CASSQVSSGTEAFF

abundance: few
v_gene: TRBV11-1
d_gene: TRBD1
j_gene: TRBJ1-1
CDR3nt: TGTGCCAGCAGCCCAGGGACAGGGGGATTGAACACTGAAGCTTTCTTT
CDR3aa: CASSPGTGGLNTEAFF

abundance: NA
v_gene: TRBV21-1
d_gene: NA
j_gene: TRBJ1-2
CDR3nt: TGTGCCAGCAGCAAAGGGTACATGCGGAACGAGAACTATGGCTACACCTTC
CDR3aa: CASSKGYMRNENYGYTF

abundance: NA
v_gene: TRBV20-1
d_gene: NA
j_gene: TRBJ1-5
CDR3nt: TGCAGTGCTAGTCGGGGTAATCAGCCCCAGCATTTT
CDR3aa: CSASRGNQPQHF

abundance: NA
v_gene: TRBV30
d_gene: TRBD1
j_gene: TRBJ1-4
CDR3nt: TGTGCCTGGGACAGGGGGCTGCCTAATGAAAAACTGTTTTTT
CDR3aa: CAWDRGLPNEKLFF

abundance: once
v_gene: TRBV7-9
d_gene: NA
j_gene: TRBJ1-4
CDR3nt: TGTGCCAGCAGCTTAGATTTCCGGGAAGGACTGTTTTTT
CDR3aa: CASSLDFREGLFF

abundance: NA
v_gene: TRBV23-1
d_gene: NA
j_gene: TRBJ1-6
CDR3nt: TGCGCCAGCAGCCCTATTTCCCGTTCACCCCTCCACTTT
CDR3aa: CASSPISRSPLHF

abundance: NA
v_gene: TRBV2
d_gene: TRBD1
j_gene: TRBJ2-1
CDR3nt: TGTGCCAGCAGAATACGGGACAGCTCCTACAATGAGCAGTTCTTC
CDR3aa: CASRIRDSSYNEQFF

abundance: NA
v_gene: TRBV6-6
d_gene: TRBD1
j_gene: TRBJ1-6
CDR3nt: TGTGCCAGCAGTCGTCTCGGGACAGGGGAGGGCTCCTATAATTCACCCCTCCACTTT
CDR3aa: CASSRLGTGEGSYNSPLHF

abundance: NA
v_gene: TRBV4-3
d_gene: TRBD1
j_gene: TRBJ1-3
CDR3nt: TGCGCCAGCAGCCAAGATGGACAGGGTGTAAACACCATATATTTT
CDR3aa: CASSQDGQGVNTIYF

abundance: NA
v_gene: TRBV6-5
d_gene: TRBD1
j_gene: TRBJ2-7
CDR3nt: TGTGCCAGCAGTTATTCGGACAGGGGACCCTACGAGCAGTACTTC
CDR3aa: CASSYSDRGPYEQYF

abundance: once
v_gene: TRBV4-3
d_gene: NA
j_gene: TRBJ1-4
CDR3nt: TGCGCCAGCAGCCAGCAAATAGCAACTAATGAAAAACTGTTTTTT
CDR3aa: CASSQQIATNEKLFF

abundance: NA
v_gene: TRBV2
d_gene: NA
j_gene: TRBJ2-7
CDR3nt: TGTGCCAGCACGGGACACGGTAGGAACGAGCAGTACTTC
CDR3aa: CASTGHGRNEQYF

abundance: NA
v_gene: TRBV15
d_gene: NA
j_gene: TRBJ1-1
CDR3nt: TGTGCCACCAGCAGAGATCAAGGGAGCACTGAAGCTTTCTTT
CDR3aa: CATSRDQGSTEAFF

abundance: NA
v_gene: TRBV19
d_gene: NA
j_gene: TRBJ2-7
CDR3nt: TGTGCCACTCGCCCGGGAACGGGACTTTACGAGCAGTACTTC
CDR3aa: CATRPGTGLYEQYF

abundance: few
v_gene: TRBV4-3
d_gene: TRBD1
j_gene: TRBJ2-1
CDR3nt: TGCGCCAGCAGCCAAGATACGGCAGGGGGCAGTGAGCAGTTCTTC
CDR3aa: CASSQDTAGGSEQFF

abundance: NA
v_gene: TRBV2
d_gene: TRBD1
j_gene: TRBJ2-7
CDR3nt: TGTACCAGCAGCGCCGGGACAGGGCTCTCCTACGAGCAGTACTTC
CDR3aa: CTSSAGTGLSYEQYF

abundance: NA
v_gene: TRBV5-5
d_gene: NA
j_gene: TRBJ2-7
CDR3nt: TGTGCCAGCAGCTATAGGGAGCAGTTGGGATTCTACGAGCAGTACTTC
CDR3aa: CASSYREQLGFYEQYF

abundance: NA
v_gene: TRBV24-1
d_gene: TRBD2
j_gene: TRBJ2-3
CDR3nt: TGTGCCACCAGTGACACTAGCGACCGCACAGATACGCAGTATTTT
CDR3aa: CATSDTSDRTDTQYF

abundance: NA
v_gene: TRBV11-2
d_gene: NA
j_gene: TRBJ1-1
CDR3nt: TGTGCCAGCAGCCCCTCGCCGGGAAACACTGAAGCTTTCTTT
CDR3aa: CASSPSPGNTEAFF

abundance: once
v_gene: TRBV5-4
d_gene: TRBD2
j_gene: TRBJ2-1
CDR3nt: TGTGCCAGCAGCTTGGGCGGACTAGCGGCAGGGGAGCAGTTCTTC
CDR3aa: CASSLGGLAAGEQFF

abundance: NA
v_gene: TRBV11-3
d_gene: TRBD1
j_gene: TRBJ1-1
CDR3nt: TGTGCCAGCAGCCTCTCGGACAGGGTAAAAGCTTTCTTT
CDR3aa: CASSLSDRVKAFF

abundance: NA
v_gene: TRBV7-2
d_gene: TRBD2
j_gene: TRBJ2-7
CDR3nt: TGTGCCAGCAGCGCTAGCGGGGCGGGTTATTACGAGCAGTACTTC
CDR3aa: CASSASGAGYYEQYF

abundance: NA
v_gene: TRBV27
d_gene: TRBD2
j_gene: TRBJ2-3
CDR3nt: TGTGCCAGCGGCCTACTAGCGGGAATTACAGATACGCAGTATTTT
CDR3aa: CASGLLAGITDTQYF